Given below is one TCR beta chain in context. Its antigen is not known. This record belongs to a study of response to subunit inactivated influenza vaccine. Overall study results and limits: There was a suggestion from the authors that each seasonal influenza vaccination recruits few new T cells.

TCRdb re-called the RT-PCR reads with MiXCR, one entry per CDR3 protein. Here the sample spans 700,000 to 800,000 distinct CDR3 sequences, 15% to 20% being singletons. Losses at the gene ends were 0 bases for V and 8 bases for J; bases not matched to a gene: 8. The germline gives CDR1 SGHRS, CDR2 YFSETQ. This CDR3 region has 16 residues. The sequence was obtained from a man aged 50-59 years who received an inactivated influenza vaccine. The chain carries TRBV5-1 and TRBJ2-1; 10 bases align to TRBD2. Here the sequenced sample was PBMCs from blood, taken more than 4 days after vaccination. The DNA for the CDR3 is TGCGCCAGCAGCTTGGTTCCTAGCGGGAGCCCCCATGAGCAGTTCTTC. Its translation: CASSLVPSGSPHEQFF.